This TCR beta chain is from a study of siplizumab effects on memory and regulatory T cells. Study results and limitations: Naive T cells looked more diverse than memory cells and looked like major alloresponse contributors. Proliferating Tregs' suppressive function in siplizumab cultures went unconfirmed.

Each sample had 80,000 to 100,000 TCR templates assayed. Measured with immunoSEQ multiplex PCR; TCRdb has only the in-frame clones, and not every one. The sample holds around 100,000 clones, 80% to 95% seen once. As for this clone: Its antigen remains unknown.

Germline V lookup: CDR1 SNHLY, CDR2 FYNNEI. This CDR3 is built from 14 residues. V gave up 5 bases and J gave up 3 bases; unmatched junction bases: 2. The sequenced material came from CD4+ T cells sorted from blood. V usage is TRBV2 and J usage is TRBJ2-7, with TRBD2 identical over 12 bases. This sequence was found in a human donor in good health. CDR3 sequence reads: CASSLAGGLYEQYF. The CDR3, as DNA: TGTGCCAGCAGTCTAGCGGGAGGGCTCTACGAGCAGTACTTC.